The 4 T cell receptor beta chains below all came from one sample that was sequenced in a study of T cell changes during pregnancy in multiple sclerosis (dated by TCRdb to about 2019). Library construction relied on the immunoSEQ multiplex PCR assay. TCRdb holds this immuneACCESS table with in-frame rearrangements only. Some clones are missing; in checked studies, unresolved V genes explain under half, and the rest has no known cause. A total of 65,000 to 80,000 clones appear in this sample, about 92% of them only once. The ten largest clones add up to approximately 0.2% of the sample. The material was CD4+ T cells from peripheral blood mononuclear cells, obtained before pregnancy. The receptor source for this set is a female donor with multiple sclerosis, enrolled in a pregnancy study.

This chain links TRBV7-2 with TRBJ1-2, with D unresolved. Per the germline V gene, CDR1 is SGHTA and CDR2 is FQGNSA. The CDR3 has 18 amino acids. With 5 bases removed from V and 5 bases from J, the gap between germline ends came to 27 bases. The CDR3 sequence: CASSPQGGQVAAGYGYTF. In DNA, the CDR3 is TGTGCCAGCAGCCCCCAAGGTGGGCAGGTTGCCGCGGGGTATGGCTACACCTTC.

The CDR3: CASSLGGRGNTEAFF. The CDR3 bases are TGTGCCAGCAGCTTGGGTGGGAGGGGGAACACTGAAGCTTTCTTT. The rearrangement uses TRBV5-4 and TRBJ1-1, with D perhaps matching TRBD1 (5 bases). The germline V and J ends were trimmed by 0 bases and 1 base, with 10 bases remaining between them. Looked up from germline, CDR1 is SGHNT and CDR2 is YYREEE (reference sequence). This CDR3 region has 15 residues.

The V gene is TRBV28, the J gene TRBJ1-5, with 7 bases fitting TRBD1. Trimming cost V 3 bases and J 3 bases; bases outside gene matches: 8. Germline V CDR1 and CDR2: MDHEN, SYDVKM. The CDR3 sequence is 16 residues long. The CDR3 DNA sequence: TGTGCCAGCAGTTTGTCGACAGGGCATAACAATCAGCCCCAGCATTTT. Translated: CASSLSTGHNNQPQHF.

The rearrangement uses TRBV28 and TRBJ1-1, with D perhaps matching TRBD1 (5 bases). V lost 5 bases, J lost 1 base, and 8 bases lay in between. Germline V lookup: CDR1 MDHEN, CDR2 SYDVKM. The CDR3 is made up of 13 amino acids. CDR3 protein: CASSRTRNTEAFF. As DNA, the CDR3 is TGTGCCAGCAGTCGGACAAGGAACACTGAAGCTTTCTTT.